A single sample is the source of the 21 T cell receptor beta chains below, sequenced in a study of cytomegalovirus exposure and HLA in healthy donors. Generated by immunoSEQ multiplex PCR, the TCRdb table keeps only in-frame clones and is missing some. This table holds more than 20,000 clones, 97% found once. Sequenced sample: PBMCs. Receptor source: a man aged 25 to 40 in good health and CMV-seropositive.

The chain couples TRBV7-2 to TRBJ2-5; possibly TRBD1 for D (5 bases). CDR1 is SGHTA, CDR2 FQGNSA, per germline. The CDR3 loop spans 13 amino acids. V was clipped by 4 bases and J by 1 base, with 7 bases between them. In DNA, the CDR3 is TGTGCCAGCAGCTCCGACAGCCAAGAGACCCAGTACTTC. It yields the protein CASSSDSQETQYF.

In this sample, this clone turned up once. The J gene is TRBJ1-2, the V gene TRBV6-1, with a possible D match to TRBD1 (6 bases). CDR3 length: 14 residues. V was trimmed by 3 bases and J by 7 bases, leaving 15 bases between them. Germline-derived CDR1 and CDR2 are MNHNS and SASEGT. CDR3: CASSDNRVFSGYTF. CDR3 nucleotide sequence: TGTGCCAGCAGTGACAACAGGGTGTTCTCTGGCTACACCTTC.

The chain employs TRBV20-1 and TRBJ2-7, with D possibly being TRBD2 (6 bases). CDR1 is DFQATT and CDR2 is SNEGSKA in the germline V gene (reference sequence). CDR3 size: 11 residues. V gave up 6 bases and J gave up 3 bases, with 9 bases separating them. The CDR3 protein is CSAGLSYEQYF. CDR3 bases: TGCAGTGCGGGACTGAGCTACGAGCAGTACTTC.

This chain uses TRBV20-1 with TRBJ1-4; a possible D gene is TRBD1 (5 bases). V was shortened by 1 base and J by 11 bases, with 8 bases between the two germline ends. The germline CDR1 and CDR2 sequences are DFQATT and SNEGSKA (reference sequence). The length of the CDR3 is 11 residues. Written as DNA, the CDR3 is TGCAGTGCTAGAGTGGGGGGGAAACTGTTTTTT. Encoded protein: CSARVGGKLFF.

The chain couples TRBV11-3 to TRBJ2-1; D is possibly TRBD2 (6 bases). V shed 0 bases and J shed 6 bases, with 18 bases lying between them. The CDR3 spans 17 residues. The germline V gene has CDR1 SGHNT and CDR2 YENEEA. DNA of the CDR3: TGTGCCAGCAGCTTAGATGCTACGGGACTCCTTTTCAATGAGCAGTTCTTC. Protein: CASSLDATGLLFNEQFF.

The CDR3 bases are TGTGCCAGCAGCTTGGTGACAGGCCTCCTCGTGGGGCCCCAGCATTTT. Protein sequence: CASSLVTGLLVGPQHF. The V gene is TRBV5-4, the J gene TRBJ1-5; TRBD1 is a possible D gene (6 bases). V was trimmed by 0 bases and J by 9 bases, leaving 19 bases between them. Germline assignment: CDR1 SGHNT and CDR2 YYREEE (reference sequence). The CDR3 sequence is 16 residues long.

The V call is TRBV9, the J call TRBJ2-1; a possible D gene is TRBD2 (5 bases). Germline V gene data show CDR1 as SGDLS and CDR2 as YYNGEE. The CDR3 is made up of 14 amino acids. V dropped 4 bases and J dropped 2 bases, with 10 bases sitting between them. CDR3 sequence (DNA): TGTGCCAGCAGCCCCGGACTGGCCTACAATGAGCAGTTCTTC. Translated: CASSPGLAYNEQFF.

V is TRBV29-1 and J is TRBJ2-1, with TRBD1 matching 10 bases. Germline CDR1 and CDR2: SQVTM and ANQGSEA. V was clipped by 3 bases and J by 7 bases; unmatched bases: 6. CDR3 length: 14 residues. The CDR3 sequence is CSVDPGQGGNEQFF. Here the CDR3 DNA reads TGCAGCGTTGATCCCGGACAGGGGGGGAATGAGCAGTTCTTC.

The chain carries TRBV6-1 and TRBJ2-7, with a possible D match to TRBD1 (6 bases). From germline, CDR1 is MNHNS and CDR2 SASEGT. V lost 4 bases and J 4 bases, leaving 17 bases between the germline ends. This CDR3 comprises 15 residues. The CDR3 coding sequence is TGTGCCAGCAGTGGCGGACCAGGGGCAGCTTACGAGCAGTACTTC. Encoded protein: CASSGGPGAAYEQYF.

The rearrangement links TRBV9 to TRBJ2-7, with 7 bases that match TRBD2. Germline assignment: CDR1 SGDLS and CDR2 YYNGEE. V dropped 0 bases and J dropped 1; count of bases not matched to a gene: 4. The CDR3 covers 15 residues. CDR3 bases: TGTGCCAGCAGCGTAGGATCGGGAGGTTCCTACGAGCAGTACTTC. Its protein is CASSVGSGGSYEQYF.

The chain employs TRBV12-5 and TRBJ1-1; 8 bases map to TRBD1. The junction had 8 bases not matched to a gene; V was cut back by 6 bases and J by 2 bases. This CDR3 spans 15 amino acids. Looked up from germline, CDR1 is LGHNT and CDR2 is FRNRAP. CDR3 sequence: CASGPGQGVNTEAFF. The CDR3 DNA reads TGTGCTAGTGGGCCTGGACAGGGTGTAAACACTGAAGCTTTCTTT.

The rearrangement links TRBV28 to TRBJ1-3; D might be TRBD1 (5 bases). The CDR3 consists of 14 residues. CDR1 is MDHEN and CDR2 is SYDVKM in the germline V gene. Trimming removed 6 bases at V and 3 bases at J, with 12 bases between. The CDR3 DNA reads TGTGCCAGCAGACCCTCGGGGGGTGGAAACACCATATATTTT. Translating it yields CASRPSGGGNTIYF.

The CDR3 sequence is CASRTGGRSYEQYF. CDR3 DNA: TGCGCCAGCAGAACAGGGGGAAGGTCCTACGAGCAGTACTTC. J is TRBJ2-7 and V is TRBV23-1, with 8 bases lining up with TRBD1. TRBV23-1 has ORF status, its function being uncertain. The trim removed 6 bases at V and 1 base at J, leaving 5 bases unmatched. This CDR3 region has 14 residues.

The chain recombines TRBV10-1 with TRBJ2-3, with TRBD2 matching over 10 bases. This CDR3 region has 12 residues. Losses at the gene ends were 6 bases for V and 14 bases for J; bases not matched to a gene: 8. CDR1 and CDR2 from the germline V gene are WNHNN and SYGVQD (reference sequence). The CDR3 coding sequence is TGCGCCAGCAGCCACTCTAGCGGGAGTCCGTATTTT. Its translation is CASSHSSGSPYF.

J is TRBJ2-3 and V is TRBV7-3; the D gene is possibly TRBD2 (6 bases). CDR1 and CDR2 from the germline V gene are SGHTA and FQGTGA. V dropped 1 base and J dropped 2 bases, with 16 bases sitting between them. The CDR3 runs 17 residues. CDR3 bases: TGTGCCAGCAGCTTAAACCCCCTGGGACTCGCCACAGATACGCAGTATTTT. As protein: CASSLNPLGLATDTQYF.

This chain joins TRBV5-1 and TRBJ1-1; unclear D gene. The V end lost 3 bases, the J end lost 10 bases, and 16 bases lay between the germline ends. Germline loops: CDR1 SGHRS, CDR2 YFSETQ. The CDR3 runs 13 residues. DNA for the CDR3: TGCGCCAGCAGCTCTCCGACCCAGACTAGAGCTTTCTTT. This gives the protein CASSSPTQTRAFF.

The CDR3 protein is CASSASGTVNYGYTF. DNA for the CDR3: TGTGCCAGTAGTGCCTCCGGGACAGTGAACTATGGCTACACCTTC. This chain joins TRBV19 and TRBJ1-2; 7 bases are a match to TRBD1. V trimming: 5 bases; J trimming: 2 bases; junction bases outside the gene matches: 8. In germline, CDR1 is LNHDA, CDR2 SQIVND (reference sequence). The CDR3 length is 15 residues.

This chain links TRBV4-1 with TRBJ2-5, with 7 bases matching TRBD2. Looked up from germline, CDR1 is MGHRA and CDR2 is YSYEKL. The CDR3 is made up of 15 amino acids. Unmatched junction bases numbered 8, after V lost 2 bases and J lost 5 bases. The chain's CDR3 is CASSQRPWGGETQYF. Here the CDR3 DNA reads TGCGCCAGCAGCCAACGGCCCTGGGGGGGGGAGACCCAGTACTTC.

The rearrangement joins TRBV19 to TRBJ1-2, with D possibly being TRBD1 (5 bases). The V end was cut by 2 bases, the J end by 4 bases, with 11 bases between. Germline CDR1 and CDR2: LNHDA and SQIVND (reference sequence). CDR3 length: 14 amino acids. In nucleotides, the CDR3 is TGTGCCAGTAGTATACGTCAGGGCACCTATGGCTACACCTTC. Its translation: CASSIRQGTYGYTF.

The table lists this clone with a count of one. The chain employs TRBV5-1 and TRBJ1-1, with D tentatively TRBD1 (5 bases). Germline V CDR1 and CDR2: SGHRS, YFSETQ. V gave up 6 bases and J gave up 2 bases, with 23 bases separating them. The CDR3 loop spans 17 amino acids. For the CDR3, the DNA is TGCGCCAGCAACACGGAGTTCAGGGCGTTAAAAAACACTGAAGCTTTCTTT. Amino acid sequence: CASNTEFRALKNTEAFF.

V and J are TRBV7-9 and TRBJ2-2, with D unresolved. The V gene lost 5 bases and the J gene lost 0 bases, with 13 bases spanning the gap. The CDR3 runs 16 residues. Germline values: CDR1 SEHNR, CDR2 FQNEAQ (reference sequence). Written as DNA, the CDR3 is TGTGCCAGCAGCCCCAGGCAGAAAGCGAACACCGGGGAGCTGTTTTTT. Translated, it gives CASSPRQKANTGELFF.